The next 29 T cell receptor beta chains were all read from a single sample in a study of cytomegalovirus exposure and HLA in healthy donors. Primers for the PCR totalled 60 Vbeta and 13 Jbeta. Clones were sequenced by immunoSEQ multiplex PCR, and TCRdb holds only the in-frame ones, with some missing. The specimen's table records over 150,000 clones. Material for sequencing was PBMCs. The receptors derive from a boy between 10 and 17 years old in good health and CMV-seronegative.

This chain uses TRBV19 with TRBJ1-2; D gene uncertain. The V gene's germline CDR1 is LNHDA and CDR2 SQIVND (reference sequence). Trimming stripped 5 bases from V and 2 bases from J, with 6 bases between. The CDR3 spans 12 residues. The CDR3 spells CASSERNYGYTF. The CDR3 coding sequence is TGTGCCAGTAGTGAACGGAACTATGGCTACACCTTC.

The rearrangement uses TRBV6-5 and TRBJ1-5; D is undetermined. The CDR3 has 13 residues. Germline lookup yields CDR1 MNHEY and CDR2 SVGAGI. The V end lost 4 bases, the J end lost 6 bases, and 10 bases lay between the germline ends. CDR3 protein: CASSSADSQPQHF. The DNA of the CDR3 is TGTGCCAGCAGTTCCGCGGACTCTCAGCCCCAGCATTTT.

The V gene is TRBV11-1, the J gene TRBJ2-6, with a possible D match to TRBD1 (6 bases). The CDR3 contains 17 residues. The germline V gene encodes CDR1 SGHAT and CDR2 FQDESV (reference sequence). V was cut by 5 bases and J by 0 bases, with 14 bases left in between. The CDR3 sequence: CASSPKDRLSGANVLTF. CDR3 sequence (DNA): TGTGCCAGCAGCCCGAAGGACAGACTCTCTGGGGCCAACGTCCTGACTTTC.

The CDR3 nucleotides are TGTGCCATCAGTGAGGCGGGCGAGCAGTACTTC. Translation: CAISEAGEQYF. The chain recombines TRBV10-3 with TRBJ2-7; maybe TRBD2 (5 bases). V was trimmed by 2 bases and J by 6 bases, leaving 5 bases between them. From germline, CDR1 is ENHRY and CDR2 SYGVKD. The CDR3 is made up of 11 amino acids.

The genes are TRBV2 and TRBJ1-5; D might be TRBD1 (6 bases). CDR3 size: 15 residues. The V and J ends lost 5 bases and 4 bases respectively, with 15 bases between them. The germline CDR1 and CDR2 sequences are SNHLY and FYNNEI. The CDR3 loop is CASSKNREPNQPQHF. CDR3 DNA: TGTGCCAGCAGTAAAAACAGGGAACCGAATCAGCCCCAGCATTTT.

V is TRBV30 and J is TRBJ2-2, with D tentatively TRBD1 (5 bases). Trimming cost V 4 bases and J 2 bases, with 14 bases left between them. CDR1 GTSNPN and CDR2 SVGIG come from the germline V gene (reference sequence). CDR3 size: 15 residues. The CDR3 sequence is CAWTQDNINTGELFF. In DNA, the CDR3 is TGTGCCTGGACTCAGGACAATATCAACACCGGGGAGCTGTTTTTT.

The gene calls are TRBV6-5 and TRBJ1-3; D possibly corresponds to TRBD1 (6 bases). This CDR3 contains 16 residues. V was shortened by 0 bases and J by 4 bases, with 13 bases between the two germline ends. Germline V lookup: CDR1 MNHEY, CDR2 SVGAGI. The CDR3 DNA reads as TGTGCCAGCAGTTACTCGAGCAGGGGAAAAGGAAACACCATATATTTT. Protein product: CASSYSSRGKGNTIYF.

The V call is TRBV30, the J call TRBJ1-2, with TRBD1 identical over 7 bases. Germline values: CDR1 GTSNPN, CDR2 SVGIG (reference sequence). This CDR3 has 12 amino acids. The V and J ends lost 5 bases and 5 bases, in that order; junction bases with no gene match: 5. The DNA of the CDR3 is TGTGCCTGGGACAGGGCTGGGTATGGCTACACCTTC. Translating it yields CAWDRAGYGYTF. Based on the CDR3 plus reference TRBV30 and TRBJ1-2, the full variable domain is SQTIHQWPATLVQPVGSPLSLECTVEGTSNPNLYWYRQAAGRGLQLLFYSVGIGQISSEVPQNLSASRPQDRQFILSSKKLLLSDSGFYLCAWDRAGYGYTFGSGTRLTVV.

This chain joins TRBV18 and TRBJ1-1, with 7 bases aligning to TRBD1. J gave up 5 bases and V 3 bases, and 6 bases lay outside the gene matches. The CDR3 runs 14 residues. Germline CDR1 and CDR2: KGHSH and LQKENI. The CDR3 loop reads CASSPTTGMTEAFF. CDR3 coding DNA: TGTGCCAGCTCACCGACGACAGGGATGACTGAAGCTTTCTTT.

V gene TRBV2 combines with J gene TRBJ2-6; TRBD1 matches 7 bases. V shed 10 bases, J shed 2 bases, and the junction held 8 bases outside the gene matches. The germline gives CDR1 SNHLY, CDR2 FYNNEI. CDR3 length: 15 amino acids. CDR3 region: CATSTGDAGANVLTF. DNA for the CDR3: TGTGCCACCTCAACAGGGGACGCTGGGGCCAACGTCCTGACTTTC.

With respect to this clone: An end of the junction differs from the germline gene, which may be a read error. Other DNA sequences in the same sample also yield this CDR3. The chain is built from TRBV6-6 and TRBJ1-6, with TRBD1 identical over 7 bases. CDR1 and CDR2 from the germline V gene are MNHNY and SVGAGI (reference sequence). The CDR3 consists of 16 residues. The CDR3 DNA reads as TGTGCCAGCAGTTACTCTCAGGGGGAAAATAATTCACCCCTCCACTTC. As protein: CASSYSQGENNSPLHF.

The chain uses TRBV28 and TRBJ2-2; the match to TRBD1 covers 7 bases. V was pared by 7 bases and J by 7 bases, with 9 bases of the junction left unmatched. CDR1 MDHEN and CDR2 SYDVKM come from the germline V gene. The CDR3 contains 14 residues. CDR3 in amino acids: CASTPGTVHGELFF. CDR3 DNA: TGTGCCAGCACCCCCGGGACAGTCCACGGGGAGCTGTTTTTT.

The chain has TRBV2 and TRBJ2-7, with D possibly matching TRBD2 (7 bases). The CDR3 length is 14 residues. In germline, CDR1 is SNHLY, CDR2 FYNNEI. Trimming left V 3 bases short and J 4 bases short, with 13 bases between. The CDR3 loop is CASSETAGAYEQYF. The CDR3 DNA is TGTGCCAGCAGTGAGACGGCGGGGGCGTACGAGCAGTACTTC.

Turning to this clone: Within the sample, other DNA sequences also encode this same CDR3. The chain is built from TRBV5-1 and TRBJ2-2, with 13 bases that match TRBD2. J lost 3 bases, V lost 4 bases, and 9 bases had no gene match. Germline loops: CDR1 SGHRS, CDR2 YFSETQ. CDR3 length equals 18 residues. The CDR3 DNA is TGCGCCAGCAGCCAAGGACTAGCGGGGGCTCCCTACACCGGGGAGCTGTTTTTT. Translated: CASSQGLAGAPYTGELFF.

V and J are TRBV19 and TRBJ2-3; 8 bases fit TRBD2. Trimming at V came to 8 bases and at J to 4 bases, leaving 8 bases not matched to a gene. The CDR3 loop spans 14 amino acids. Germline V gives CDR1 LNHDA, CDR2 SQIVND (reference sequence). The CDR3 region has the DNA TGTGCCAGTCGACCCCGACTAGCGCCAGATACGCAGTATTTT. It encodes CASRPRLAPDTQYF.

The chain has TRBV28 and TRBJ1-4; 9 bases are shared with TRBD1. J gave up 14 bases and V 5 bases, and 21 bases lay outside the gene matches. Germline loops: CDR1 MDHEN, CDR2 SYDVKM. CDR3 length equals 17 residues. In nucleotides, the CDR3 is TGTGCCAGCAGTCGAAATAGGGCCGGGACAGGGAGTTTGGTTCTGTTTTTT. This sequence encodes CASSRNRAGTGSLVLFF.

This chain links TRBV27 with TRBJ2-2, with 8 bases lining up with TRBD2. V gave up 3 bases and J gave up 7 bases; unmatched junction bases: 4. The length of the CDR3 is 14 residues. Germline CDR1 and CDR2: MNHEY and SMNVEV (reference sequence). This CDR3 is CASSFDGGVGELFF. The CDR3 DNA reads as TGTGCCAGCAGTTTTGACGGGGGGGTCGGGGAGCTGTTTTTT.

DNA for the CDR3: TGTGCCAGCAGCCCCGAGGGCCGTTTGGGGGCGCTCTTTGACTACGAGACCCAGTACTTC. Encoded protein: CASSPEGRLGALFDYETQYF. V is TRBV27 and J is TRBJ2-5; D perhaps matches TRBD1 (6 bases). The CDR3 sequence is 20 residues long. Trimming stripped 6 bases from V and 5 bases from J, with 34 bases between. Germline CDR1 is MNHEY and CDR2 is SMNVEV (reference sequence).

V gene TRBV7-2 combines with J gene TRBJ1-2, with D perhaps matching TRBD1 (6 bases). CDR1 and CDR2 from the germline V gene are SGHTA and FQGNSA. Trimming removed 1 base from V and 5 bases from J, with 8 bases in between. The CDR3 runs 13 residues. CDR3 loop: CASSLGTEYGYTF. In nucleotides, the CDR3 is TGTGCCAGCAGCTTAGGGACAGAGTATGGCTACACCTTC.

The V call is TRBV6-1, the J call TRBJ2-3; possible D gene TRBD2, 6 bases. This CDR3 has 14 amino acids. Germline CDR1 is MNHNS and CDR2 is SASEGT. Trimming pared 6 bases from V and 3 bases from J, leaving 13 bases between. The CDR3 is CASSVSGLTDTQYF. The CDR3 DNA is TGTGCCAGCAGCGTTAGCGGATTGACAGATACGCAGTATTTT.

This chain connects TRBV2 to TRBJ1-4; TRBD1 matches 8 bases. V lost 6 bases, J lost 7 bases, and 13 bases stayed unmatched. CDR3 length: 16 amino acids. Germline V lookup: CDR1 SNHLY, CDR2 FYNNEI. CDR3 nucleotides: TGTGCCAGCAGGAAGTGGACAGGGATTGATGGTGAAAAACTGTTTTTT. Amino acids: CASRKWTGIDGEKLFF.

The genes are TRBV4-2 and TRBJ2-7; D unresolved. V shed 5 bases and J shed 0 bases, with 14 bases lying between them. The germline CDR1 and CDR2 sequences are LGHNA and YNFKEQ. The CDR3 contains 15 residues. The CDR3 is CASSSPGEDSYEQYF. CDR3 sequence (DNA): TGTGCCAGCAGCTCTCCGGGTGAGGACTCCTACGAGCAGTACTTC.

The DNA for the CDR3 is TGCGCCAGCAGAGTTGGAGGGAGGGACGAGCAGTACTTC. Translated, it gives CASRVGGRDEQYF. This chain uses TRBV5-1 with TRBJ2-7, with TRBD2 identical over 7 bases. Unmatched junction bases numbered 7, after V lost 5 bases and J lost 5 bases. This CDR3 comprises 13 residues. CDR1 and CDR2 from the germline V gene are SGHRS and YFSETQ.

The chain has TRBV19 and TRBJ1-3; perhaps TRBD1 as D (6 bases). Germline V gene data show CDR1 as LNHDA and CDR2 as SQIVND (reference sequence). The CDR3 is 14 amino acids. Trimming took 4 bases from V and 1 from J, leaving 8 bases between them. The CDR3 DNA reads as TGTGCCAGTAGTAGGACAGCGTCTGGAAACACCATATATTTT. Protein: CASSRTASGNTIYF.

This rearrangement joins TRBV7-9 to TRBJ1-2; weak D call: TRBD1 (6 bases). CDR3 length: 17 residues. Trimming stripped 4 bases from V and 0 bases from J, with 18 bases between. In germline, CDR1 is SEHNR, CDR2 FQNEAQ (reference sequence). CDR3 in DNA: TGTGCCAGCAGCTCTACAGGGTGGGGGCAAGCTAACTATGGCTACACCTTC. It codes for CASSSTGWGQANYGYTF.

This chain connects TRBV4-3 to TRBJ2-3, with D uncertain. CDR1 is LGHNA, CDR2 YSLEER, per germline. Trimming took off 0 bases at V and 0 bases at J, with 7 bases between the two ends. The CDR3 covers 15 residues. The CDR3 coding sequence is TGCGCCAGCAGCCAAGATACCAGAAGCACAGATACGCAGTATTTT. Its translation: CASSQDTRSTDTQYF.

The J gene is TRBJ2-1, the V gene TRBV6-4, with 7 positions matching TRBD1. J was trimmed by 1 base and V by 6 bases; bases with no gene match: 12. This CDR3 is built from 17 residues. CDR1 and CDR2 from the germline V gene are MRHNA and SNTAGT. The CDR3 here is CASSARDSTLSYNEQFF. The DNA for the CDR3 is TGTGCCAGCAGCGCCCGGGACAGCACATTATCCTACAATGAGCAGTTCTTC.

The rearrangement joins TRBV4-1 to TRBJ2-7; 9 bases line up with TRBD1. Trimming took 0 bases from V and 7 from J; bases not matched to a gene: 7. Germline V gene lookup returns CDR1 MGHRA and CDR2 YSYEKL. This CDR3 region has 15 residues. The CDR3 sequence: CASSQEQGAGEEQYF. The DNA of the CDR3 is TGCGCCAGCAGCCAAGAACAGGGGGCAGGGGAGGAGCAGTACTTC.

This chain links TRBV27 with TRBJ2-3, with D tentatively TRBD2 (6 bases). Germline-derived CDR1 and CDR2 are MNHEY and SMNVEV (reference sequence). The CDR3 has 14 amino acids. The V and J ends lost 4 bases and 5 bases respectively, with 13 bases between them. The CDR3 bases are TGTGCCAGCAGTTCCGTGGTAGCGGAAGATACGCAGTATTTT. Translating it yields CASSSVVAEDTQYF.